This is a list of T cell receptor beta chains from one sample in a study of blood T cells in healthy people across ages. One entry per CDR3 protein, called by TCRdb with MiXCR from the 5' RACE reads. Of roughly 730,000 distinct CDR3 sequences in the sample, roughly three fifths were seen once. The material sequenced was blood. The origin of the receptors is a man aged 35-49 years in good health. CDR3s include the opening cysteine and the closing phenylalanine or tryptophan. D genes are given only for firm matches. Only part of the rows carry a size: once, few, many, or a class if the clone is expanded.

J: TRBJ2-1; V: TRBV20-1; D: TRBD2; size: once; DNA: TGCAGTGCGCCGAGTCCGGGACTAGCGGGAGTCCCCTACAATGAGCAGTTCTTC; CDR3: CSAPSPGLAGVPYNEQFF
J: TRBJ1-2; V: TRBV28; D: .; size: few; DNA: TGTGCCAGCAGTTCAGGGGCGCCCTATGGCTACACCTTC; CDR3: CASSSGAPYGYTF
J: TRBJ2-1; V: TRBV5-1; D: TRBD2; size: few; DNA: TGCGCCAGCGGGGCGGGAGGGTGGACCTACAATGAGCAGTTCTTC; CDR3: CASGAGGWTYNEQFF
J: TRBJ2-5; V: TRBV7-2; D: .; size: .; DNA: TGTGCCAGCAGCTTATTGTCAGGGATGTCGGAGACCCAGTACTTC; CDR3: CASSLLSGMSETQYF
J: TRBJ2-3; V: TRBV7-2; D: .; size: .; DNA: TGTGCCAGCAGCTTATTTAACGGGAAACGCACAGATACGCAGTATTTT; CDR3: CASSLFNGKRTDTQYF
J: TRBJ2-2; V: TRBV12-3/TRBV12-4; D: TRBD2; size: .; DNA: TGTGCCAGCAGTTTACGGGGGGTCGCCGGGGAGCTGTTTTTT; CDR3: CASSLRGVAGELFF
J: TRBJ2-4; V: TRBV20-1; D: TRBD1; size: .; DNA: TGCAGTGCTAGATCTAGGCAGGGGGTGTTAGCCAAAAACATTCAGTACTTC; CDR3: CSARSRQGVLAKNIQYF
J: TRBJ1-2; V: TRBV5-1; D: .; size: .; DNA: TGCGCCAGCAGCTTGTCCGAGGGAGATGGCTACACCTTC; CDR3: CASSLSEGDGYTF
J: TRBJ2-3; V: TRBV7-7; D: .; size: once; DNA: TGTGCTAGCAGCTTAGCGGACACCTTGGCTGATACGCAGTATTTT; CDR3: CASSLADTLADTQYF
J: TRBJ2-1; V: TRBV7-9; D: .; size: .; DNA: TGTGCCAGCAGCTCCCGAGGGGGGAATGAGCAGTTCTTC; CDR3: CASSSRGGNEQFF
J: TRBJ1-4; V: TRBV7-2; D: .; size: .; DNA: TGTGCCAGCAGCTTAGCCGCGGGAGCTAATGAAAAACTGTTTTTT; CDR3: CASSLAAGANEKLFF
J: TRBJ2-2; V: TRBV11-2; D: .; size: few; DNA: TGTGCCAGCAGCCCACAGACTAGGACCGGGGAGCTGTTTTTT; CDR3: CASSPQTRTGELFF
J: TRBJ2-7; V: TRBV12-3/TRBV12-4; D: .; size: .; DNA: TGTGCCAGCCGCCCGGGGGCGGCGTCCTACGAGCAGTACTTC; CDR3: CASRPGAASYEQYF
J: TRBJ1-2; V: TRBV27; D: TRBD1; size: once; DNA: TGTGCCGGCAGTTTAGGACAGGGAGGTGGCTACACCTTC; CDR3: CAGSLGQGGGYTF
J: TRBJ2-2; V: TRBV7-9; D: .; size: few; DNA: TGTGCCAGCAGACCAGGGATTCCCGGGGAGCTGTTTTTT; CDR3: CASRPGIPGELFF
J: TRBJ1-1; V: TRBV28; D: TRBD1; size: .; DNA: TGTGCCAGCAGTTTTCCGGGACAGGGGCCCACGAAGGGTACTGAAGCTTTCTTT; CDR3: CASSFPGQGPTKGTEAFF
J: TRBJ1-2; V: TRBV5-4; D: TRBD1; size: .; DNA: TGTGCCAGCAGCACCGACAGGGAGAACTATGGCTACACCTTC; CDR3: CASSTDRENYGYTF
J: TRBJ2-7; V: TRBV14; D: .; size: .; DNA: TGTGCCAGCAGCCAAGATCGGGACATCGGGAAACTCTACGAGCAGTACTTC; CDR3: CASSQDRDIGKLYEQYF
J: TRBJ2-6; V: TRBV30; D: TRBD1; size: .; DNA: TGTGCCTGGGACAGGGTTGGGGCCAACGTCCTGACTTTC; CDR3: CAWDRVGANVLTF
J: TRBJ1-6; V: TRBV6-5; D: TRBD1; size: .; DNA: TGTGCCAGCAGTAAGGACAGGGGGATCCTAAATTCACCCCTCCACTTT; CDR3: CASSKDRGILNSPLHF
J: TRBJ2-1; V: TRBV6-6; D: TRBD1; size: many; DNA: TGTGCCAGCAGTTACCCTGCCCCGACAGGGGGAAATGAGCAGTTCTTC; CDR3: CASSYPAPTGGNEQFF
J: TRBJ2-5; V: TRBV2; D: .; size: .; DNA: TGTGCCAGCAGCCCGACCGGGACACCGGGAGAGACCCAGTACTTC; CDR3: CASSPTGTPGETQYF
J: TRBJ2-1; V: TRBV20-1; D: TRBD2; size: .; DNA: TGCAGTGCTAGAGATTTGGGCAGGGTTGTGCTAGCGGGAGTAGGCAATGAGCAGTTCTTC; CDR3: CSARDLGRVVLAGVGNEQFF
J: TRBJ2-5; V: TRBV28; D: TRBD1; size: few; DNA: TGTGCCAGCAGTTCGTCCGGGACAGGGACAGAGACCCAGTACTTC; CDR3: CASSSSGTGTETQYF
J: TRBJ2-1; V: TRBV6-1; D: TRBD2; size: .; DNA: TGTGCCAGCAGTGAATCTCTAGCGGGGGCCTACAATGAGCAGTTCTTC; CDR3: CASSESLAGAYNEQFF
J: TRBJ2-4; V: TRBV29-1; D: .; size: .; DNA: TGCAGCGTTGATGGCCGGACGGGGCCCAAAAACATTCAGTACTTC; CDR3: CSVDGRTGPKNIQYF
J: TRBJ1-2; V: TRBV27; D: TRBD1; size: .; DNA: TGTGCCAGCAGCGGACAGGGACGCGGCTACACCTTC; CDR3: CASSGQGRGYTF
J: TRBJ1-1; V: TRBV6-2/TRBV6-3; D: .; size: .; DNA: TGTGCCAGCATGCAGGGCACTGAAGCTTTCTTT; CDR3: CASMQGTEAFF
J: TRBJ2-7; V: TRBV6-2/TRBV6-3; D: TRBD1; size: once; DNA: TGTGCCAGCACCGACGGACAGGTCGGCTCCTACGAGCAGTACTTC; CDR3: CASTDGQVGSYEQYF